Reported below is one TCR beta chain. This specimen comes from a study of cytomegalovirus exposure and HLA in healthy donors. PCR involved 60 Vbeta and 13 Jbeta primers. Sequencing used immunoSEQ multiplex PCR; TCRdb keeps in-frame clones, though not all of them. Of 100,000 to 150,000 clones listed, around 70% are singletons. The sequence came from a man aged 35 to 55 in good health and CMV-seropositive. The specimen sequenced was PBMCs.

The CDR3 protein is CASSSFPDSQFF. CDR3 sequence (DNA): TGTGCCAGTAGTTCTTTTCCGGACTCCCAGTTCTTC. The chain combines TRBV19 with TRBJ2-1; possible D gene TRBD2, 5 bases. The CDR3 runs to 12 residues. Germline CDR1 and CDR2: LNHDA and SQIVND (reference sequence). Trimming removed 5 bases from V and 13 bases from J, with 15 bases in between.